This is a list of T cell receptor beta chains from one sample in a study of blood T cell repertoires in COVID-19. Sequenced by immunoSEQ multiplex PCR; TCRdb stores in-frame clones only, minus some. The sample lists 80,000 to 90,000 clones, 85% seen once, with roughly 15% in the top ten. Source material: peripheral blood. The receptor set was obtained from a woman aged 70-85 years with acute or convalescent COVID-19. CDR3s include the opening cysteine and the closing phenylalanine or tryptophan. A D gene is named only where the DNA matches it firmly. The size of a clone is reported for some rows only, either as once, few or many, or as a class for expanded clones.

clone size	D gene	J gene	V gene	CDR3 protein	CDR3 DNA
once	TRBD1	TRBJ2-1	TRBV5-1	CASSSGTGYNEQFF	TGCGCCAGCAGCTCCGGGACAGGATACAATGAGCAGTTCTTC
.	.	TRBJ1-3	TRBV29-1	CSVESAYGSSGNTIYF	TGCAGCGTTGAGTCAGCGTATGGGAGCTCTGGAAACACCATATATTTT
.	TRBD1	TRBJ1-4	TRBV11-2	CASSPPDRVGEKLFF	TGTGCCAGCAGCCCACCCGACAGGGTGGGTGAAAAACTGTTTTTT
.	.	TRBJ1-1	TRBV12-3/TRBV12-4	CASSLPPRTEAFF	TGTGCCAGCAGTTTACCCCCCCGCACTGAAGCTTTCTTT
.	.	TRBJ1-1	TRBV12-3/TRBV12-4	CASRIQENTEAFF	TGTGCCAGCAGGATACAGGAGAACACTGAAGCTTTCTTT
once	TRBD1	TRBJ1-4	TRBV2	CASSTGTGGVNEKLFF	TGTGCCAGCAGTACCGGGACAGGAGGGGTGAATGAAAAACTGTTTTTT
.	.	TRBJ1-1	TRBV5-1	CASSLGGAAVAEAFF	TGCGCCAGCAGCTTGGGCGGGGCCGCGGTGGCTGAAGCTTTCTTT
few	.	TRBJ2-3	TRBV23-1	CASSQSERIRGSTDTQYF	TGCGCCAGCAGTCAATCTGAGCGGATCCGCGGGTCCACAGATACGCAGTATTTT
.	.	TRBJ1-2	TRBV25-1	CASSREANYGYTF	TGTGCCAGCAGCAGGGAAGCTAACTATGGCTACACCTTC
once	.	TRBJ1-1	TRBV5-6	CASTARGRNTEAFF	TGTGCCAGCACCGCCAGGGGCAGGAACACTGAAGCTTTCTTT
.	TRBD1	TRBJ1-4	TRBV10-2	CASSWTGVDEKLFF	TGCGCCAGCAGTTGGACAGGGGTGGATGAAAAACTGTTTTTT
.	.	TRBJ2-1	TRBV3-1/TRBV3-2	CASSQGLGTYNEQFF	TGTGCCAGCAGCCAAGGACTAGGTACCTACAATGAGCAGTTCTTC
.	TRBD1	TRBJ2-2	TRBV5-1	CASSPTDRGFGELFF	TGCGCCAGCAGCCCGACGGACAGGGGTTTCGGGGAGCTGTTTTTT
.	TRBD1	TRBJ2-3	TRBV7-9	CASSLGTGPGTQYF	TGTGCCAGCAGCTTGGGGACAGGGCCGGGTACGCAGTATTTT
.	.	TRBJ2-3	TRBV6-6	CASLQRRGSDTQYF	TGTGCCAGCTTGCAGCGGCGAGGGTCAGATACGCAGTATTTT
.	.	TRBJ2-6	TRBV28	CASSLWPPGGARSSGANVLTF	TGTGCCAGCAGTTTATGGCCCCCAGGTGGGGCCCGGAGCTCTGGGGCCAACGTCCTGACTTTC
.	.	TRBJ2-1	TRBV5-4	CASSLEGALPYNEQFF	TGTGCCAGCAGCTTGGAAGGGGCCCTCCCCTACAATGAGCAGTTCTTC
once	.	TRBJ2-2	TRBV2	CASSAPLGQGLRMRELFF	TGTGCCAGCAGTGCACCCCTGGGGCAGGGGTTGAGAATGAGGGAGCTGTTTTTT
.	TRBD2	TRBJ2-5	TRBV5-1	CASSLRFLGQAGGGETQYF	TGCGCCAGCAGCTTGAGGTTTTTGGGTCAGGCGGGAGGAGGAGAGACCCAGTACTTC
.	TRBD1	TRBJ1-1	TRBV6-1	CASSSQGASTEAFF	TGTGCCAGCAGTTCTCAGGGGGCGAGCACTGAAGCTTTCTTT
.	.	TRBJ2-5	TRBV12-5	CASANDRQETQYF	TGTGCTAGTGCCAATGACAGGCAAGAGACCCAGTACTTC
.	.	TRBJ1-2	TRBV28	CASSRRQTYGYTF	TGTGCCAGCAGTAGAAGACAGACTTATGGCTACACCTTC
.	TRBD2	TRBJ2-1	TRBV19	CASRSSGGLSSYNEQFF	TGTGCCAGTAGGTCCAGCGGGGGGCTTAGCTCCTACAATGAGCAGTTCTTC
.	.	TRBJ1-1	TRBV9	CASSVEGRDLNTEAFF	TGTGCCAGCAGCGTAGAGGGCAGGGATCTGAACACTGAAGCTTTCTTT
.	TRBD1	TRBJ2-1	TRBV3-1/TRBV3-2	CASSRTGYEQFF	TGTGCCAGCAGTCGGACAGGGTATGAGCAGTTCTTC
few	.	TRBJ1-5	TRBV7-9	CASSFASGTQFNQPQHF	TGTGCCAGCAGCTTCGCTAGCGGGACCCAATTCAATCAGCCCCAGCATTTT
once	TRBD1	TRBJ1-2	TRBV3-1/TRBV3-2	CASSQSVGTGGPGYTF	TGTGCCAGCAGCCAATCGGTCGGGACAGGGGGCCCAGGCTACACCTTC
.	.	TRBJ1-4	TRBV27	CASSSAEGYSEKLFF	TGTGCCAGCAGCTCGGCGGAGGGTTACTCCGAAAAACTGTTTTTT